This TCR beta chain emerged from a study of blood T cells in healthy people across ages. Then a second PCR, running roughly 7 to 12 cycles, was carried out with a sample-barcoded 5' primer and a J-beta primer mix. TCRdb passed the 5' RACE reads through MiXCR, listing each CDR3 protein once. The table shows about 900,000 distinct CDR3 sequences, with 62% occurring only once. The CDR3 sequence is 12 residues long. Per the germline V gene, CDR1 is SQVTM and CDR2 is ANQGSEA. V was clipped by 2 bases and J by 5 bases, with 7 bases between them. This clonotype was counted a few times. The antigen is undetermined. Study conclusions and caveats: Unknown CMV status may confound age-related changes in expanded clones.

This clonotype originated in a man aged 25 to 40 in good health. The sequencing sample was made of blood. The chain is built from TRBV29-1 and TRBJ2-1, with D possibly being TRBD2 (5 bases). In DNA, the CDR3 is TGCAGCGTTGAATACGGGGACAATGAGCAGTTCTTC. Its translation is CSVEYGDNEQFF.